This note documents a single T cell receptor beta chain sequence. The antigen is unknown. This entry is derived from a study of cytomegalovirus exposure and HLA in healthy donors. On the study more broadly: Around 180 million T cells yielded about 120 million unique TCR beta sequences, as an earlier analysis found. General study results and limits: There were reportedly fewer N-insertions in an Asian-associated ancestry cluster than the roughly 670-donor mean, in a later analysis. Previous analysis showed most TCR beta V segments were productive about 90% or about 30% of the time.

Researchers ran the PCR with 60 Vbeta and 13 Jbeta primers. TCRdb keeps only in-frame clones here, not all; method: immunoSEQ multiplex PCR. The sample has about 190,000 clones, about four fifths seen once. The V gene's germline CDR1 is LNHDA and CDR2 SQIVND (reference sequence). This CDR3 has 14 amino acids. Trimming took off 2 bases at V and 4 bases at J, with 9 bases between the two ends. At sampling all donors were nominally healthy, likely with unrecorded immune exposures. The origin of this receptor is a man aged 25-45 years in good health and CMV-seropositive. The rearrangement joins TRBV19 to TRBJ2-1, with a weak D call TRBD1 (5 bases). The sequenced sample consisted of PBMCs. The CDR3 bases are TGTGCCAGTAGTATATCCGACAGTTACAATGAGCAGTTCTTC. Protein: CASSISDSYNEQFF.